Presented here are 20 T cell receptor beta chains from one specimen sequenced in a study of blood T cells in healthy people across ages. Using a J-beta primer mix together with a sample-barcoded 5' primer, a second PCR was run for roughly 7 to 12 cycles. TCRdb recomputed calls from the 5' RACE reads with MiXCR, one row per CDR3 protein. The table lists about 680,000 distinct CDR3 sequences, 45% to 50% of them singletons. Sequencing was done on a sample of blood. The receptors shown here come from a woman aged 60-75 years in good health.

This chain uses TRBV29-1 with TRBJ2-1; TRBD1 or TRBD2 may be the D gene (6 bases each). The DNA end favors TRBJ2-7, so the J call may be wrong. The germline V gene encodes CDR1 SQVTM and CDR2 ANQGSEA. The CDR3 totals 14 residues. CDR3 in amino acids: CSVERGQDNNEQYF. DNA for the CDR3: TGCAGCGTTGAACGGGGGCAGGACAACAATGAGCAGTACTTC.

This chain joins TRBV6-6 and TRBJ1-2, with D maybe TRBD1 (5 bases). Trimming shortened V by 5 bases and J by 7 bases, and 23 bases separated the two germline ends. CDR1 is MNHNY and CDR2 is SVGAGI in the germline V gene (reference sequence). This CDR3 has 16 residues. CDR3 DNA sequence: TGTGCCAGCAGTAGGGGATTGGGACCGGGAACCAGTGGCTACACCTTC. This translates into CASSRGLGPGTSGYTF.

The chain has TRBV11-2 and TRBJ2-1; D uncertain. The J call may be wrong; the DNA end is better matched by TRBJ2-7. Germline V CDR1 and CDR2: SGHAT, FQNNGV. The CDR3 runs 12 residues. For the CDR3, the DNA is TGTGCCAGCAGCTTAGATTCTCCTGAGCAGTACTTC. It translates to CASSLDSPEQYF.

The table lists this clonotype with a few counts. The chain recombines TRBV27 with TRBJ1-1, with D uncertain. V was shortened by 6 bases and J by 3 bases, with 14 bases between the two germline ends. CDR3 length: 14 residues. Per germline, CDR1 MNHEY and CDR2 SMNVEV (reference sequence). CDR3 in amino acids: CASRLSFRDTEAFF. CDR3 in DNA: TGTGCCAGCAGATTGTCCTTTCGGGACACTGAAGCTTTCTTT.

This clonotype was seen only a few times. The chain carries TRBV5-1 and TRBJ2-3; D tentatively reads TRBD1 or TRBD2 (6 bases each). Trimming removed 1 base at V and 3 bases at J, with 12 bases between. Germline CDR1 reads SGHRS; CDR2 reads YFSETQ. The CDR3 is 15 residues long. The CDR3 DNA follows: TGCGCCAGCAGCTTGACAGGGAGGATGACAGATACGCAGTATTTT. Translating gives CASSLTGRMTDTQYF.

This clonotype has ten or more counts. The chain employs TRBV2 and TRBJ2-4; D could derive from TRBD1 or TRBD2 (5 bases each). V was pared by 8 bases and J by 8 bases, with 16 bases between. The V gene's germline CDR1 is SNHLY and CDR2 FYNNEI. The CDR3 is 13 residues long. The CDR3 here is CASLRDRNDIQYF. The CDR3 nucleotides are TGTGCCAGCCTCCGGGACCGCAATGACATTCAGTACTTC. Complete variable domain (other parts from reference TRBV2 and TRBJ2-4): EPEVTQTPSHQVTQMGQEVILRCVPISNHLYFYWYRQILGQKVEFLVSFYNNEISEKSEIFDDQFSVERPDGSNFTLKIRSTKLEDSAMYFCASLRDRNDIQYFGAGTRLSVL.

The CDR3: CASSYPVSRLYTDTQYF. In DNA, the CDR3 is TGTGCCAGCAGTTACCCCGTGTCTCGTCTTTACACAGATACGCAGTATTTT. The rearrangement links TRBV6-2 or TRBV6-3 to TRBJ2-3; the D is unclear. V lost 2 bases to trimming and J lost 2 bases, with 17 bases between them. This CDR3 is built from 17 residues. Germline V gene sequence: CDR1 MNHEY, CDR2 SVGEGT.

The V gene is TRBV20-1, the J gene TRBJ2-1; D gene uncertain. CDR1 is DFQATT, CDR2 SNEGSKA, per germline (reference sequence). V was shortened by 3 bases and J by 4 bases, with 13 bases between the two germline ends. The CDR3 extends over 14 amino acids. CDR3 DNA: TGCAGTGCTAGTCAAGGTCGGGTTTACAATGAGCAGTTCTTC. It yields the protein CSASQGRVYNEQFF.

The table lists this clonotype with a few counts. The chain couples TRBV7-2 to TRBJ2-5; D possibly corresponds to TRBD2 (6 bases). V lost 2 bases and J 5 bases, leaving 15 bases between the germline ends. The CDR3 has 15 residues. Looked up from germline, CDR1 is SGHTA and CDR2 is FQGNSA. CDR3 sequence (DNA): TGTGCCAGCAGCTTATCCCTTCAGGGAGGTGAGACCCAGTACTTC. Translated, it gives CASSLSLQGGETQYF.

This clonotype was counted a few times. The V gene is TRBV9, the J gene TRBJ2-5; D possibly matches TRBD1 or TRBD2 (5 bases each). Trimming left V 4 bases short and J 5 bases short, with 15 bases between. The CDR3 extends over 14 amino acids. CDR1 SGDLS and CDR2 YYNGEE come from the germline V gene. CDR3 DNA sequence: TGTGCCAGCAGCCCGCAGGGCTCGGGGGAGACCCAGTACTTC. Its translation: CASSPQGSGETQYF.

This clonotype was counted only a few times. The J gene is TRBJ2-1, the V gene TRBV18, with 7 bases matching TRBD1. Germline CDR1 KGHSH, CDR2 LQKENI. CDR3 length equals 13 residues. V shed 8 bases and J 6 bases; nucleotides not matched to a gene: 7. This chain's CDR3 is CASTQGNSNEQFF. The CDR3 DNA follows: TGTGCCAGCACACAGGGGAATAGCAATGAGCAGTTCTTC.

This clonotype was seen once. This CDR3 reads CAISRQPRLAESTDTQYF. CDR3 nucleotide sequence: TGTGCCATTAGTCGCCAACCTCGACTAGCGGAAAGCACAGATACGCAGTATTTT. The gene calls are TRBV10-3 and TRBJ2-3; 9 nucleotides line up with TRBD2. V lost 9 bases, J lost 0 bases, and 16 bases stayed unmatched. There are 18 residues in the CDR3. Germline V gene sequence: CDR1 ENHRY, CDR2 SYGVKD.

The gene calls are TRBV10-3 and TRBJ2-3, with TRBD2 matching 9 bases. The length of the CDR3 is 20 residues. Germline values: CDR1 ENHRY, CDR2 SYGVKD. The J segment lost 4 bases and the V segment lost 3 bases, leaving 20 bases of the junction unmatched. The CDR3: CAISDPPGHHHSGSPDTQYF. The CDR3 DNA reads as TGTGCCATCAGTGACCCACCGGGACATCACCATAGCGGGAGCCCAGATACGCAGTATTTT.

This clonotype was picked up a small number of times. The V and J genes are TRBV5-1 and TRBJ1-4; possibly TRBD1 for D (5 bases). The CDR3 sequence is 13 residues long. CDR1 is SGHRS, CDR2 YFSETQ, per germline. Between the trimmed V and J ends, which lost 0 bases and 6 bases, there was a span of 6 bases. The CDR3 sequence: CASSLVTDEKLFF. In DNA form, the CDR3 reads TGCGCCAGCAGCTTGGTGACAGATGAAAAACTGTTTTTT.

The genes are TRBV29-1 and TRBJ2-1; weak D call: TRBD2 (9 bases). The germline CDR1 and CDR2 sequences are SQVTM and ANQGSEA. This CDR3 has 18 residues. V dropped 0 bases and J dropped 4 bases, with 22 bases sitting between them. CDR3 amino acids: CSVEDPGGGGAAYNEQFF. Written as DNA, the CDR3 is TGCAGCGTTGAAGATCCAGGGGGCGGGGGGGCCGCTTACAATGAGCAGTTCTTC.

This clonotype has just a few counts. The rearrangement uses TRBV7-2 and TRBJ2-7; 14 bases line up with TRBD2. This CDR3 spans 17 amino acids. Germline-derived CDR1 and CDR2 are SGHTA and FQGNSA. The junction had 10 bases not matched to a gene; V was cut back by 5 bases and J by 4 bases. The CDR3 DNA reads as TGTGCCAGCAGCGTGACTAGCGGGAGGGCTCAAAGATACGAGCAGTACTTC. Translation gives CASSVTSGRAQRYEQYF.

The chain recombines TRBV9 with TRBJ2-3; D remains unclear. CDR1 SGDLS and CDR2 YYNGEE come from the germline V gene. CDR3 length: 15 amino acids. V lost 0 bases, J lost 4 bases, and 12 bases lay in between. This CDR3 is CASSVGASGADTQYF. For the CDR3, the DNA is TGTGCCAGCAGCGTAGGCGCAAGTGGCGCAGATACGCAGTATTTT.

This clonotype was counted only a few times. The chain links TRBV5-1 to TRBJ2-3; TRBD1 agrees at 9 bases. The CDR3 length is 14 residues. After removal of 5 bases from V and 2 bases from J, the junction contained 3 bases not matched to a gene. Germline values: CDR1 SGHRS, CDR2 YFSETQ. The CDR3 loop is CASRQGADTDTQYF. The CDR3, as DNA: TGCGCCAGCAGACAGGGGGCGGACACAGATACGCAGTATTTT.

The rearrangement links TRBV5-1 to TRBJ2-5; D may match TRBD1 or TRBD2 (6 bases each). This CDR3 is built from 14 residues. The V and J ends lost 6 bases and 3 bases respectively, with 15 bases between them. Germline V lookup: CDR1 SGHRS, CDR2 YFSETQ. In nucleotides, the CDR3 is TGCGCCAGCACCCTAGGGGGGACCGAAGAGACCCAGTACTTC. Protein sequence: CASTLGGTEETQYF.

This clonotype was seen a few times. The chain employs TRBV5-6 and TRBJ2-4; D gene ambiguous. The CDR3 totals 15 residues. The germline CDR1 and CDR2 sequences are SGHDT and YYEEEE. Trimming took off 0 bases at V and 1 base at J, with 8 bases between the two ends. The CDR3: CASSLEHRAKNIQYF. Here the CDR3 DNA reads TGTGCCAGCAGCTTGGAACATAGGGCCAAAAACATTCAGTACTTC.